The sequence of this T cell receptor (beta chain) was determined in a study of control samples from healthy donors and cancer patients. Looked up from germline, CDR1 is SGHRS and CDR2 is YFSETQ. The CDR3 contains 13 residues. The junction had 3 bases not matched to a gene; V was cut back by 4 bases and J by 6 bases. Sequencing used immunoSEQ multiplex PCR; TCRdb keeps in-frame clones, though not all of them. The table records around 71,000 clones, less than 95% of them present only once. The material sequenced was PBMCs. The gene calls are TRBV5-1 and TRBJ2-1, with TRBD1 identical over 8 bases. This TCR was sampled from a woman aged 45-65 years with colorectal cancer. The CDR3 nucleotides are TGCGCCAGCAGCGACGGACAGGGCAATGAGCAGTTCTTC. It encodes CASSDGQGNEQFF. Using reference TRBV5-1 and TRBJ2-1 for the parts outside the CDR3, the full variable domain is KAGVTQTPRYLIKTRGQQVTLSCSPISGHRSVSWYQQTPGQGLQFLFEYFSETQRNKGNFPGRFSGRQFSNSRSEMNVSTLELGDSALYLCASSDGQGNEQFFGPGTRLTVL.